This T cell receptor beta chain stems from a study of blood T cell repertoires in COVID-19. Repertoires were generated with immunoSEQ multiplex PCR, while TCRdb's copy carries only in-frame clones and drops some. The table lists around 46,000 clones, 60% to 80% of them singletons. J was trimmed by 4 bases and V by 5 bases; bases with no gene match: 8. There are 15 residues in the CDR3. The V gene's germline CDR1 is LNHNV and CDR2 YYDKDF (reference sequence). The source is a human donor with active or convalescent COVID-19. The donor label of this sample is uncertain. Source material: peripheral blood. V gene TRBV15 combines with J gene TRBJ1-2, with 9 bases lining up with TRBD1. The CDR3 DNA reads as TGTGCCACCAGCCCCGGGGACAGGGCCGCCTATGGCTACACCTTC. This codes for CATSPGDRAAYGYTF.